Listed below are T cell receptor beta chains from one sample, sequenced in a study of early T cells in non-severe SARS-CoV-2 infection. TCRdb used MiXCR to reprocess the 5' RACE reads, holding one entry per CDR3 protein. In the table there are about 64,000 distinct CDR3 sequences, 13% of which are singletons. Sequencing was carried out using whole blood. The origin of the receptors is an adult who was a healthcare worker with PCR-confirmed SARS-CoV-2 infection or an uninfected control (not recorded which). Each CDR3 is given with its conserved first and last residue. Each record gives: clone size, J gene, D gene, V gene, CDR3 protein, CDR3 DNA. The D gene is left open where the match is weak. The listing skips clone size in some rows; elsewhere it reads once, few, many or a size class.

many	TRBJ1-1	NA	TRBV2	CASSEALQGGRTEAFF	TGTGCCAGCAGTGAAGCGCTTCAAGGAGGGCGGACTGAAGCTTTCTTT
many	TRBJ2-1	TRBD2	TRBV19	CASSIRRGGPYNEQFF	TGTGCCAGTAGTATACGGCGGGGGGGCCCCTACAATGAGCAGTTCTTC
NA	TRBJ2-5	NA	TRBV11-2	CASSLRASFEETQYF	TGTGCCAGCAGCTTAAGGGCTAGCTTTGAAGAGACCCAGTACTTC
many	TRBJ1-2	NA	TRBV29-1	CSVRTSLYGYTF	TGCAGCGTAAGGACATCTTTATATGGCTACACCTTC
few	TRBJ2-1	NA	TRBV7-2	CASSLQQFSYNEQFF	TGTGCCAGCAGCTTACAACAATTCTCCTACAATGAGCAGTTCTTC
NA	TRBJ1-1	NA	TRBV29-1	CSVEGRMNTEAFF	TGCAGCGTTGAAGGACGTATGAACACTGAAGCTTTCTTT
few	TRBJ2-7	NA	TRBV7-9	CASSFAGADEQYF	TGTGCCAGCAGCTTCGCAGGGGCCGACGAGCAGTACTTC
many	TRBJ1-4	TRBD1	TRBV7-9	CASRPNPRGRDEKLFF	TGTGCCAGCAGGCCTAATCCCAGGGGGCGGGATGAAAAACTGTTTTTT
NA	TRBJ1-2	TRBD1	TRBV5-1	CASRKGADYGYTF	TGCGCCAGCAGAAAGGGGGCAGACTATGGCTACACCTTC
NA	TRBJ1-1	NA	TRBV14	CASSQDRVNTEAFF	TGTGCCAGCAGCCAAGACAGGGTGAACACTGAAGCTTTCTTT
many	TRBJ2-5	NA	TRBV10-2	CASSEWAAPQETQYF	TGCGCCAGCAGTGAGTGGGCGGCTCCTCAAGAGACCCAGTACTTC
NA	TRBJ2-7	TRBD2	TRBV6-2/TRBV6-3	CASSYSLGTSYEQYF	TGTGCCAGCAGTTACTCCCTCGGGACTAGCTACGAGCAGTACTTC
NA	TRBJ2-3	NA	TRBV5-4	CASMEGQHTDTQYF	TGTGCCAGCATGGAGGGTCAGCACACAGATACGCAGTATTTT
many	TRBJ2-1	TRBD1	TRBV4-1	CASSQDWTGTYNEQFF	TGCGCCAGCAGCCAAGATTGGACAGGGACCTACAATGAGCAGTTCTTC
NA	TRBJ2-1	TRBD1	TRBV19	CASSSHRGSYNEQFF	TGTGCCAGTAGTTCTCACAGGGGTTCCTACAATGAGCAGTTCTTC
NA	TRBJ2-5	TRBD2	TRBV7-2	CASSLARRGGFQETQYF	TGTGCCAGCAGCTTAGCGAGGCGGGGGGGCTTCCAAGAGACCCAGTACTTC
NA	TRBJ2-7	NA	TRBV2	CASSEGKGLGQYF	TGTGCCAGCAGTGAAGGGAAGGGATTGGGGCAGTACTTC
many	TRBJ2-7	TRBD1	TRBV5-1	CASSQNRGYEQYF	TGCGCCAGCAGTCAGAACAGGGGGTACGAGCAGTACTTC
few	TRBJ2-7	TRBD1	TRBV10-3	CAISESGQGESSYEQYF	TGTGCCATCAGTGAGTCAGGGCAGGGGGAAAGCTCCTACGAGCAGTACTTC
few	TRBJ1-6	TRBD1	TRBV6-5	CASSRGLNSPLHF	TGTGCCAGCAGCAGGGGGCTAAATTCACCCCTCCACTTT
NA	TRBJ1-1	NA	TRBV14	CASSHLFLRDTEAFF	TGTGCCAGCAGCCACCTCTTCCTTCGAGACACTGAAGCTTTCTTT
NA	TRBJ1-4	TRBD1	TRBV12-3/TRBV12-4	CASSRSGTGVEKLFF	TGTGCCAGCAGCCGTTCCGGGACAGGCGTTGAAAAACTGTTTTTT
few	TRBJ2-7	NA	TRBV10-1	CASSEHRLGPNEQYF	TGCGCCAGCAGTGAGCATCGGTTGGGACCTAACGAGCAGTACTTC
many	TRBJ1-1	NA	TRBV5-5	CASSLARVRTEAFF	TGTGCCAGCAGCTTAGCCAGGGTACGGACTGAAGCTTTCTTT